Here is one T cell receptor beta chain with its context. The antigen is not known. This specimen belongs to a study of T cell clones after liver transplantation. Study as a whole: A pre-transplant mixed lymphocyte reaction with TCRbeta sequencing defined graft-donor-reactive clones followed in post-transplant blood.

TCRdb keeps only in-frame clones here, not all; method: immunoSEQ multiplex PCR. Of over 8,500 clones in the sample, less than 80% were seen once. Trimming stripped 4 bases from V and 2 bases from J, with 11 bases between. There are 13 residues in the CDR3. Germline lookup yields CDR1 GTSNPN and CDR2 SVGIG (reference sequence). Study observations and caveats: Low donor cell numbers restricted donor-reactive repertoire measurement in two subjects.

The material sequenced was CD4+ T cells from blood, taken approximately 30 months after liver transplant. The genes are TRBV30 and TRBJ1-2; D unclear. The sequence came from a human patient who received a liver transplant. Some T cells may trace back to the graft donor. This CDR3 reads CAWISTGNYGYTF. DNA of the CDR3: TGTGCCTGGATTTCGACTGGAAACTATGGCTACACCTTC.